This T cell receptor (beta chain) stems from a study of blood T cell repertoires in COVID-19 (dated by TCRdb to about 2020). With regard to the full study: The collaborator samples originated in the United States, Italy and Spain and spanned the acute and convalescent phases of COVID-19. The sample metadata nearly always contained a de-identified subject ID, COVID-19 status, age in years and sex. Samples came from the ongoing ImmuneRACE study (first 160 participants) plus 1,254 subjects from 6 global collaborators. The prospective study material was composed of cDNA or gDNA derived from T cells, B-cell-depleted T cells, or PBMCs. HLA class I and class II types, where available, came from metadata supplied by the sample provider rather than from assay-based typing. The repertoires were released in a freely available public database meant as a resource for research on the immune response to SARS-CoV-2. The dataset comprised deeply sampled blood TCRbeta repertoires from subjects exposed to, actively infected with, or recovered from COVID-19. General conclusions and limits of the study: How much clinical and demographic metadata was included differed by source and by participant, and the metadata was provided uncurated.

Participants in the prospective study were aged about 18 to 90 years, lived in approximately 26 United States geographic areas, and enrolled through a virtual design. In the prospective study, cohorts were assigned on the basis of participant-reported clinical history obtained from a screening survey and a study questionnaire. ImmuneRACE Cohort 3 recovered participants were defined by two consecutive negative NP/OP PCR tests, healthcare professional clearance, or symptom resolution. Each participant in the prospective study had whole blood, serum and a nasopharyngeal or oropharyngeal swab collected by mobile phlebotomists. Participants in the prospective study had the option to provide additional blood draws and questionnaires over a roughly two-month period. Blood samples from the prospective study were shipped frozen or at room temperature prior to DNA extraction. TCRbeta CDR3 regions were amplified from genomic DNA by means of the immunoSEQ Assay, a bias-controlled multiplex PCR. Per the original workflow: Within the assay, amplification of reference gene primers was used to estimate how many nucleated cells each sample contained. To quantify the absolute abundance of each unique TCRbeta CDR3 rearrangement, sequence reads were collapsed and filtered. For each sample, productive Simpson clonality was calculated as the square root of Simpson's diversity index over productive rearrangements. TCRdb mirrors the immuneACCESS table, restricted to in-frame sequences. Some clones are absent from its copies; in checked studies, under half trace to an unresolved V gene, and the reason for the others is unknown. V and J calls plus clone size are reproduced from that table; the DNA served to infer D and trimming. The sample table holds about 300,000 clones, of which 86% were seen once. The top ten constitute about 10% of the sample.

Comments on this clone: The specificity of this receptor is unknown. Base qualities are not provided; no much larger clone lies one nucleotide away.

This TCR came from a young woman who had recovered from COVID-19. The sample was PBMCs or T cells enriched from blood (not recorded which).

The CDR3 loop reads CASSPDSGNQPQHF. The DNA sequence follows: TGTGCCAGCAGTCCCGACAGTGGCAATCAGCCCCAGCATTTT. The chain links TRBV27 with TRBJ1-5, and TRBD1 may be the D gene, going by 5 matching bases. The CDR3 holds 14 amino acids from the cysteine to the phenylalanine. Only CDR3 DNA is held: 42 bases, read in frame from base 1. CDR1 MNHEY and CDR2 SMNVEV are derived from the germline V gene (reference sequence). V is clipped by 5 bases and J by 2 bases, and the sequence between their germline boundaries is 10 bases long.